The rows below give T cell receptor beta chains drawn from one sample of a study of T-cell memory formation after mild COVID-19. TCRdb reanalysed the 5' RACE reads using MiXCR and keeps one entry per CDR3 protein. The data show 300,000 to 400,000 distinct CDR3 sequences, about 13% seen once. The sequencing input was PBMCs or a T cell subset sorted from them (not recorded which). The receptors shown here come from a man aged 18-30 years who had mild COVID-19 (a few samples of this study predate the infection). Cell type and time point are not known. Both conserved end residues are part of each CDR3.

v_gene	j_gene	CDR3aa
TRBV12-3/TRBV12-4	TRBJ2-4	CASGDGRSGGDIQYF
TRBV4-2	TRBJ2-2	CASSQDRWILGYTGELFF
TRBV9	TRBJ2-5	CASGQSLASTQYF
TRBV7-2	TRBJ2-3	CASSSGSTDTQYF
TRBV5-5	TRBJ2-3	CASSLAGRGLTDTQYF
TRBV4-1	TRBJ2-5	CASSQGGDWGGKETQYF
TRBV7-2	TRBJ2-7	CASSRDRGPYEQYF
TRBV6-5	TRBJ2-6	CASIDLGLTGANVLTF
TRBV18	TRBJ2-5	CASSPRDRQETQYF
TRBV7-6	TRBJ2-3	CASSLGGTWGTDTQYF
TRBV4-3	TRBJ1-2	CASSQGKFYGYTF
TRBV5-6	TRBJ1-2	CASSLRTVYGYTF
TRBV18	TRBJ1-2	CASSPSTGYNYGYTF
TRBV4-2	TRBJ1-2	CASSQDYRALANYGYTF
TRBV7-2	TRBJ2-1	CASSLGRRGGRFVDEQFF
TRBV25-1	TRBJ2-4	CASSELLAGSKNIQYF
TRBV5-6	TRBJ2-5	CASSPTWGETQYF
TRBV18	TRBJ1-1	CASSPPNRRLNTEAFF
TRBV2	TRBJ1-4	CAGQGYEKLFF
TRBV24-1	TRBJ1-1	CATSDSTGLNTEAFF
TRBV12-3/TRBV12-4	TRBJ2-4	CASSFFGSIAKNIQYF
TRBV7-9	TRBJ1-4	CASSSGLRQRSNEKLFF
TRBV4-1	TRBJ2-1	CASSPRPGGQGWNEQFF
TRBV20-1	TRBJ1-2	CSADNLGGYTF
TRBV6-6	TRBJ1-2	CASNKRGGEYGYTF
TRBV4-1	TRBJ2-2	CASSSTGFAGELFF
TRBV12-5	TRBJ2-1	CASGPRGSGGAVTYNEQFF
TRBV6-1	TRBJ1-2	CASRVASGYTF
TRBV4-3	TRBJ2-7	CASSKGQGAYEQYF